This T cell receptor (beta chain) emerged from a study of cytomegalovirus exposure and HLA in healthy donors. Notes on the study in general: A later analysis linked a missense variant in DCLRE1C to the trimming of TCR beta V and J genes. High sensitivity and specificity were reportedly achieved when the classifier diagnosed cytomegalovirus status. Confirmation was obtained in vitro that a few CMV-associated chains are specific for CMV antigens.

Germline CDR1 reads SNHLY; CDR2 reads FYNNEI. The junction had 17 bases not matched to a gene; V was cut back by 6 bases and J by 10 bases. The CDR3 sequence is 16 residues long. Despite likely unrecorded immune exposures, the donors were nominally healthy at the time of sampling. PCR was performed using 60 Vbeta and 13 Jbeta primers. Profiling relied on immunoSEQ multiplex PCR, and the TCRdb table lists in-frame clones only, not all of them. This listing includes tens of thousands of clones. About this clone itself: Its matching antigen is unknown.

The source is a female donor in good health and CMV-seropositive. The chain combines TRBV2 with TRBJ1-4; 7 bases are shared with TRBD1. The sample consisted of PBMCs. The CDR3: CASSREGQEFMRKLFF. The CDR3 nucleotides read TGTGCCAGCAGCAGAGAAGGACAGGAATTTATGAGAAAACTGTTTTTT.